One sample yielded the 26 T cell receptor beta chains listed below, sequenced in a study of T-cell reconstitution after alpha-beta-depleted transplantation in children. It was with unique molecular identifiers that the TCRbeta library was prepared. TCRdb redid the calling of the PCR reads with MiXCR, one entry per CDR3 protein. The sample shows about 200,000 distinct CDR3 sequences, approximately 6.9% of them seen only once. Sequences were derived from PBMCs, sampled before TCRalphabeta/CD19-depleted stem cell transplant. These receptors were obtained from a boy between 2 and 15 years old with acute lymphoblastic leukemia, due to receive a stem cell transplant.

This clonotype was picked up many times. The CDR3 region is CSAAGREETQYF. CDR3 DNA sequence: TGCAGCGCTGCCGGCAGGGAGGAGACCCAGTACTTC. This rearrangement joins TRBV29-1 to TRBJ2-5; D is possibly TRBD1 or TRBD2 (5 bases each). This CDR3 is built from 12 residues. The germline gives CDR1 SQVTM, CDR2 ANQGSEA. Between the trimmed V and J ends, which lost 7 bases and 5 bases, there was a span of 14 bases.

This clonotype has a count of ten or more. The chain links TRBV10-3 to TRBJ2-1; D is undetermined. From germline, CDR1 is ENHRY and CDR2 SYGVKD. Trimming left V 8 bases short and J 0 bases short, with 8 bases between. CDR3 length: 13 amino acids. Here the CDR3 DNA reads TGTGCCATCCGCGGCAACTCCTACAATGAGCAGTTCTTC. Its translation is CAIRGNSYNEQFF.

This clonotype was seen more than once but under ten times. V and J are TRBV7-9 and TRBJ2-4; TRBD1 is a possible D gene (5 bases). The germline V and J ends were trimmed by 1 base and 0 bases, with 13 bases remaining between them. The CDR3 length is 17 residues. Germline assignment: CDR1 SEHNR and CDR2 FQNEAQ (reference sequence). The CDR3 DNA sequence: TGTGCCAGCAGCTTAGGGGCCAGGGCCTTAGCCAAAAACATTCAGTACTTC. The encoded protein is CASSLGARALAKNIQYF.

This clonotype has at least ten counts. CDR3 DNA: TGTGCCAGCAGCCCTGGGGCGGGGGCCTACGAGCAGTACTTC. Its protein is CASSPGAGAYEQYF. This chain links TRBV4-2 with TRBJ2-7; 7 bases agree with TRBD2. Germline V gene sequence: CDR1 LGHNA, CDR2 YNFKEQ. This CDR3 has 14 amino acids. Germline trimming cut 4 bases from V and 2 bases from J; bases unmatched to any gene: 5.

This chain connects TRBV2 to TRBJ2-5; the D is unclear. The CDR3 totals 14 residues. V lost 8 bases to trimming and J lost 4 bases, with 17 bases between them. Germline-derived CDR1 and CDR2 are SNHLY and FYNNEI. The CDR3 DNA follows: TGTGCCAGCTGGGATACAAGGGTAGGAGAGACCCAGTACTTC. This encodes CASWDTRVGETQYF.

This sequence joins TRBV20-1 and TRBJ2-7, with 7 bases matching TRBD1. Germline CDR1 reads DFQATT; CDR2 reads SNEGSKA (reference sequence). The trim removed 6 bases at V and 3 bases at J, leaving 8 bases unmatched. This CDR3 comprises 13 residues. CDR3: CSALRQGYYEQYV. The CDR3 region has the DNA TGCAGTGCCCTACGACAGGGTTACTACGAGCAGTACGTC.

The rearrangement uses TRBV13 and TRBJ1-6; possible D gene TRBD1, 5 bases. This CDR3 is built from 16 residues. The V end lost 9 bases, the J end lost 7 bases, and 22 bases lay between the germline ends. Germline V gene sequence: CDR1 PRHDT, CDR2 FYEKMQ (reference sequence). This CDR3 reads CARGPPGHTANSPLHF. DNA for the CDR3: TGTGCCAGGGGCCCCCCAGGACATACCGCGAATTCACCCCTCCACTTT. Drawing the rest from reference TRBV13 and TRBJ1-6, the complete variable domain is AAGVIQSPRHLIKEKRETATLKCYPIPRHDTVYWYQQGPGQDPQFLISFYEKMQSDKGSIPDRFSAQQFSDYHSELNMSSLELGDSALYFCARGPPGHTANSPLHFGNGTRLTVT.

This clonotype was seen ten or more times. V usage is TRBV7-2 and J usage is TRBJ2-5, with TRBD2 identical over 7 bases. J was trimmed by 4 bases and V by 3 bases; bases with no gene match: 11. The CDR3 is made up of 16 amino acids. Per the germline V gene, CDR1 is SGHTA and CDR2 is FQGNSA. CDR3 protein: CASSFSGLGRGETQYF. CDR3 nucleotides: TGTGCCAGCAGCTTTTCAGGGTTGGGGAGGGGAGAGACCCAGTACTTC.

This clonotype was counted a few times. The chain recombines TRBV11-2 with TRBJ2-7; D is possibly TRBD2 (5 bases). Germline V gene sequence: CDR1 SGHAT, CDR2 FQNNGV. Trimming stripped 5 bases from V and 1 base from J, with 12 bases between. The CDR3 totals 14 residues. CDR3 nucleotide sequence: TGTGCCAGCAGCCTACCGGGGTTTTCCTACGAGCAGTACTTC. Its protein product is CASSLPGFSYEQYF.

This clonotype was seen at least ten times. The chain employs TRBV5-5 and TRBJ2-7, with 10 bases that match TRBD2. This CDR3 is built from 16 residues. J was trimmed by 0 bases and V by 0 bases; bases with no gene match: 3. Germline loops: CDR1 SGHKS, CDR2 YYEKEE (reference sequence). The CDR3 reads CASSLGASGSSYEQYF. The CDR3 DNA reads TGTGCCAGCAGCTTGGGGGCTAGCGGGAGCTCCTACGAGCAGTACTTC.

This clonotype was observed many times. This sequence joins TRBV20-1 and TRBJ1-4; no definite D call. V lost 6 bases to trimming and J lost 0 bases, with 11 bases between them. CDR3 length equals 14 residues. The germline V gene encodes CDR1 DFQATT and CDR2 SNEGSKA (reference sequence). DNA for the CDR3: TGCAGTGCCCGCAAATACGCAACTAATGAAAAACTGTTTTTT. Its protein product is CSARKYATNEKLFF.

This clonotype was found a few times. The V call is TRBV5-5, the J call TRBJ2-7; 8 nucleotides align to TRBD2. The CDR3 runs 15 residues. CDR1 is SGHKS and CDR2 is YYEKEE in the germline V gene (reference sequence). V trimming: 0 bases; J trimming: 3 bases; junction bases outside the gene matches: 5. CDR3 region: CASSLGPAGVYEQYF. DNA of the CDR3: TGTGCCAGCAGCTTGGGACCAGCGGGAGTCTACGAGCAGTACTTC.

The sample holds many counts of this clonotype. The genes are TRBV12-3 or TRBV12-4 and TRBJ1-5; 7 bases line up with TRBD1. Unmatched junction bases numbered 9, after V lost 6 bases and J lost 1 base. There are 16 residues in the CDR3. The CDR3 DNA reads as TGTGCCAGCAGACGGGACAGAGGAGAGAGCAATCAGCCCCAGCATTTT. It is translated as CASRRDRGESNQPQHF.

This clonotype has ten or more counts. This chain links TRBV20-1 with TRBJ1-1, with D tentatively TRBD1 (6 bases). Germline CDR1 is DFQATT and CDR2 is SNEGSKA (reference sequence). This CDR3 is 13 amino acids long. V gave up 4 bases and J gave up 2 bases, with 11 bases separating them. The CDR3 is CSAKGGFNTEAFF. The CDR3 coding sequence is TGCAGTGCTAAGGGGGGCTTTAACACTGAAGCTTTCTTT.

With respect to this clonotype: A much larger clone differs from this one at a single base, so this may be a read error. The chain joins TRBV27 to TRBJ2-2; D unclear. CDR3 length: 15 residues. CDR1 is MNHEY and CDR2 is SMNVEV in the germline V gene (reference sequence). V was cut by 7 bases and J by 9 bases, with 21 bases left in between. CDR3 sequence (DNA): TGTGCCAGCACCGAAGATCTGATGTCTGGCAGGGAGCTGTTTTTT. Translating it yields CASTEDLMSGRELFF.

This clonotype was counted at least ten times. The rearrangement links TRBV27 to TRBJ2-1, with 11 bases lining up with TRBD2. J gave up 3 bases and V 3 bases, and 1 base lay outside the gene matches. The germline CDR1 and CDR2 sequences are MNHEY and SMNVEV (reference sequence). The CDR3 runs 15 residues. The CDR3 DNA sequence: TGTGCCAGCAGTTTTAGCGGGGGGGACTACAATGAGCAGTTCTTC. Its protein is CASSFSGGDYNEQFF.

This clonotype was observed at least ten times. The rearrangement joins TRBV29-1 to TRBJ1-5; 10 positions match TRBD1. The germline CDR1 and CDR2 sequences are SQVTM and ANQGSEA. CDR3 length: 14 amino acids. The ends lost 6 bases at V and 7 bases at J; junction bases unmatched: 9. CDR3 region: CSVRDRGVSQPQHF. For the CDR3, the DNA is TGCAGCGTCCGGGACAGGGGTGTCTCGCAGCCCCAGCATTTT.

V gene TRBV7-2 combines with J gene TRBJ2-3; 12 bases are shared with TRBD2. The junction had 13 bases not matched to a gene; V was cut back by 5 bases and J by 4 bases. Germline CDR1 SGHTA, CDR2 FQGNSA. The CDR3 spans 18 residues. The CDR3: CASSPKGRLAGGPDTQYF. For the CDR3, the DNA is TGTGCCAGCAGCCCCAAAGGGCGTCTAGCGGGAGGGCCAGATACGCAGTATTTT.

This clonotype was seen only a few times. The chain employs TRBV20-1 and TRBJ2-7; D remains ambiguous. Germline loops: CDR1 DFQATT, CDR2 SNEGSKA (reference sequence). The CDR3 extends over 16 amino acids. V shed 3 bases and J shed 3 bases, with 21 bases lying between them. The CDR3: CSASKGLGSYYYEQYF. In DNA form, the CDR3 reads TGCAGTGCTAGCAAGGGCTTGGGGTCCTACTACTACGAGCAGTACTTC.

The V call is TRBV7-2, the J call TRBJ2-3; TRBD1 aligns across 8 bases. V trimming: 7 bases; J trimming: 4 bases; junction bases outside the gene matches: 10. CDR1 is SGHTA, CDR2 FQGNSA, per germline. The CDR3 is made up of 15 amino acids. The CDR3 sequence is CASTQTRGRPDTQYF. CDR3 DNA sequence: TGTGCCAGCACCCAGACCAGGGGGCGACCAGATACGCAGTATTTT.

This clonotype is labeled as medium-sized. The V gene is TRBV29-1, the J gene TRBJ1-1; D gene uncertain. CDR3 length: 10 residues. V was pared by 7 bases and J by 1 base, with 4 bases between. Germline V CDR1 and CDR2: SQVTM, ANQGSEA. This CDR3 reads CSARNTEAFF. The CDR3 coding sequence is TGCAGCGCTAGGAACACTGAAGCTTTCTTT.

V usage is TRBV27 and J usage is TRBJ2-7, with 8 bases fitting TRBD2. Per the germline V gene, CDR1 is MNHEY and CDR2 is SMNVEV (reference sequence). Trimming cost V 7 bases and J 5 bases; bases outside gene matches: 10. This CDR3 spans 14 amino acids. CDR3 sequence reads: CASTRRTSFDEQYF. In nucleotides, the CDR3 is TGTGCCAGCACCCGCCGGACTAGCTTTGACGAGCAGTACTTC.

This clonotype was observed many times. V gene TRBV6-6 combines with J gene TRBJ1-2; no firm D call. Trimming left V 6 bases short and J 8 bases short, with 7 bases between. CDR3 length: 10 amino acids. Germline V gene lookup returns CDR1 MNHNY and CDR2 SVGAGI (reference sequence). In nucleotides, the CDR3 is TGTGCCAGCAGGGGTAGCGGCTACACCTTC. Its translation: CASRGSGYTF.

In this sample, this clonotype turned up a few times. The chain has TRBV5-1 and TRBJ2-4, with D perhaps matching TRBD2 (5 bases). CDR3 length equals 14 residues. Germline V gene sequence: CDR1 SGHRS, CDR2 YFSETQ. Trimming took off 10 bases at V and 5 bases at J, with 19 bases between the two ends. The CDR3 reads CAPYPRGAENIQYF. CDR3 bases: TGCGCCCCCTACCCCCGGGGAGCGGAAAACATTCAGTACTTC.

This clonotype was found a few times. The V gene is TRBV9, the J gene TRBJ1-1; perhaps TRBD1 as D (6 bases). The CDR3 covers 16 residues. Germline CDR1 is SGDLS and CDR2 is YYNGEE. Trimming shortened V by 0 bases and J by 0 bases, and 12 bases separated the two germline ends. CDR3 sequence reads: CASSVAGGPMNTEAFF. The CDR3 region has the DNA TGTGCCAGCAGCGTAGCTGGGGGCCCCATGAACACTGAAGCTTTCTTT. The full variable domain, with the rest looked up from reference TRBV9 and TRBJ1-1, is DSGVTQTPKHLITATGQRVTLRCSPRSGDLSVYWYQQSLDQGLQFLIQYYNGEERAKGNILERFSAQQFPDLHSELNLSSLELGDSALYFCASSVAGGPMNTEAFFGQGTRLTVV.

This clonotype was seen repeatedly, ten times or more. V usage is TRBV20-1 and J usage is TRBJ2-1; 7 bases fit TRBD2. CDR1 is DFQATT, CDR2 SNEGSKA, per germline (reference sequence). J was trimmed by 5 bases and V by 5 bases; bases with no gene match: 6. The CDR3 extends over 13 amino acids. DNA of the CDR3: TGCAGTGCTTGGAAAGGGACTAACAATGAGCAGTTCTTC. It codes for CSAWKGTNNEQFF.